The 14 T cell receptor beta chains below all came from one sample that was sequenced in a study of early T cells in non-severe SARS-CoV-2 infection. Via MiXCR, TCRdb re-called the 5' RACE reads, giving one row per CDR3 protein. This sample has about 53,000 distinct CDR3 sequences; 12% occur once, and the top ten carry roughly 2.5%. Source: whole blood, taken at baseline. The receptors originated from an adult who was a healthcare worker with PCR-confirmed SARS-CoV-2 infection or an uninfected control (not recorded which).

This chain uses TRBV14 with TRBJ2-5, with a weak D call TRBD1 (5 bases). V was clipped by 0 bases and J by 4 bases, with 9 bases between them. Germline V gene lookup returns CDR1 SGHDN and CDR2 FVKESK. The CDR3 runs to 14 residues. The CDR3 here is CASSQDWGVETQYF. The CDR3 DNA is TGTGCCAGCAGCCAAGATTGGGGCGTAGAGACCCAGTACTTC.

This clonotype has just a few counts. The rearrangement links TRBV12-3 or TRBV12-4 to TRBJ2-7; 11 nucleotides match TRBD2. Germline trimming cut 6 bases from V and 2 bases from J; bases unmatched to any gene: 21. The CDR3 is 20 amino acids. In DNA form, the CDR3 reads TGTGCCAGCAGCCCCTACTCGGGACTAGCGGAAGCCCCGACACCCTACGAGCAGTACTTC. Translating gives CASSPYSGLAEAPTPYEQYF.

The chain links TRBV20-1 to TRBJ2-7, with 9 bases that match TRBD2. CDR1 DFQATT and CDR2 SNEGSKA come from the germline V gene (reference sequence). The CDR3 runs 16 residues. Losses at the gene ends were 2 bases for V and 0 bases for J; bases not matched to a gene: 8. The CDR3 spells CSARLVGGRASYEQYF. DNA of the CDR3: TGCAGTGCTAGATTGGTAGGCGGGAGGGCCTCCTACGAGCAGTACTTC.

The CDR3 sequence: CASSHGASYEQYF. CDR3 in DNA: TGTGCCAGCAGTCACGGGGCCTCCTACGAGCAGTACTTC. J is TRBJ2-7 and V is TRBV6-1; possibly TRBD1 or TRBD2 for D (5 bases each). V lost 5 bases and J lost 0, with 8 bases in between. Germline CDR1 reads MNHNS; CDR2 reads SASEGT. The CDR3 totals 13 residues.

This clonotype was observed a few times. CDR3 protein: CASSEFRESYGYTF. CDR3 nucleotide sequence: TGTGCCAGCAGTGAATTTAGAGAGAGCTATGGCTACACCTTC. The genes are TRBV25-1 and TRBJ1-2, with no clear D. Germline-derived CDR1 and CDR2 are MGHDK and SYGVNS. There are 14 residues in the CDR3. V lost 1 base and J lost 4, with 10 bases in between.

This chain links TRBV5-1 with TRBJ2-1, with 10 bases identical to TRBD2. V was pared by 4 bases and J by 8 bases, with 9 bases of the junction left unmatched. The CDR3 is made up of 15 amino acids. CDR1 and CDR2 from the germline V gene are SGHRS and YFSETQ. The CDR3 region has the DNA TGCGCCAGCAGCAAAAGCGGGAGGGCCGGGGATGAGCAGTTCTTC. Amino acid sequence: CASSKSGRAGDEQFF.

This clonotype occurred a few times. This chain connects TRBV27 to TRBJ1-2; D call uncertain. The length of the CDR3 is 16 residues. V was shortened by 3 bases and J by 6 bases, with 20 bases between the two germline ends. In germline, CDR1 is MNHEY, CDR2 SMNVEV (reference sequence). The DNA for the CDR3 is TGTGCCAGCAGTTTCTTAGGACGGAACAGAATGCATGGCTACACCTTC. This encodes CASSFLGRNRMHGYTF.

The chain carries TRBV5-5 and TRBJ2-3; perhaps D is TRBD1 or TRBD2 (6 bases each). This CDR3 is 17 amino acids long. V was cut by 4 bases and J by 0 bases, with 18 bases left in between. Germline V CDR1 and CDR2: SGHKS, YYEKEE (reference sequence). The CDR3 protein is CASSRRGLAASTDTQYF. In DNA, the CDR3 is TGTGCCAGCAGCCGGAGGGGGTTAGCGGCTAGCACAGATACGCAGTATTTT.

This clonotype was detected only a few times. The gene calls are TRBV19 and TRBJ2-2; 8 bases line up with TRBD1. Germline values: CDR1 LNHDA, CDR2 SQIVND (reference sequence). Trimming at V came to 3 bases and at J to 1 base, leaving 1 base not matched to a gene. This CDR3 region has 15 residues. CDR3 DNA: TGTGCCAGTAGTATGGGACAGGTGAACACCGGGGAGCTGTTTTTT. This encodes CASSMGQVNTGELFF.

V and J are TRBV29-1 and TRBJ1-4; unclear D gene. V was clipped by 3 bases and J by 7 bases, with 12 bases between them. Germline lookup yields CDR1 SQVTM and CDR2 ANQGSEA. The CDR3 contains 13 residues. The CDR3 DNA is TGCAGCGTTGATTCCGGGTTAAGTGAAAAACTGTTTTTT. Translating it yields CSVDSGLSEKLFF.

The chain has TRBV4-2 and TRBJ1-5; possibly TRBD1 for D (6 bases). The CDR3 length is 18 residues. Germline CDR1 is LGHNA and CDR2 is YNFKEQ. Trimming removed 0 bases from V and 2 bases from J, with 17 bases in between. This CDR3 reads CASSQDRGQVGGNQPQHF. DNA for the CDR3: TGTGCCAGCAGCCAAGATCGGGGGCAAGTAGGGGGCAATCAGCCCCAGCATTTT.

The chain is built from TRBV10-2 and TRBJ1-6; D is unresolved. The germline V gene has CDR1 WSHSY and CDR2 SAAADI. V shed 2 bases and J shed 0 bases, with 11 bases lying between them. The CDR3 runs 17 residues. CDR3 sequence: CASSEDKRSSYNSPLHF. The CDR3 nucleotides are TGCGCCAGCAGTGAGGATAAGAGGAGCTCCTATAATTCACCCCTCCACTTT.

J is TRBJ1-2 and V is TRBV29-1; 8 bases agree with TRBD1. The germline V gene has CDR1 SQVTM and CDR2 ANQGSEA. Losses at the gene ends were 7 bases for V and 2 bases for J; bases not matched to a gene: 3. The CDR3 totals 12 residues. This CDR3 is CSAWTGNYGYTF. The DNA for the CDR3 is TGCAGCGCCTGGACAGGGAACTATGGCTACACCTTC.

The chain recombines TRBV3-1 with TRBJ2-7; the D gene is possibly TRBD2 (5 bases). The germline V gene encodes CDR1 LGHDT and CDR2 YNNKEL (reference sequence). V lost 1 base and J lost 2, with 12 bases in between. The CDR3 is made up of 15 amino acids. CDR3 protein: CASSQGILATYEQYF. The CDR3 coding sequence is TGTGCCAGCAGCCAAGGAATCCTAGCCACCTACGAGCAGTACTTC.